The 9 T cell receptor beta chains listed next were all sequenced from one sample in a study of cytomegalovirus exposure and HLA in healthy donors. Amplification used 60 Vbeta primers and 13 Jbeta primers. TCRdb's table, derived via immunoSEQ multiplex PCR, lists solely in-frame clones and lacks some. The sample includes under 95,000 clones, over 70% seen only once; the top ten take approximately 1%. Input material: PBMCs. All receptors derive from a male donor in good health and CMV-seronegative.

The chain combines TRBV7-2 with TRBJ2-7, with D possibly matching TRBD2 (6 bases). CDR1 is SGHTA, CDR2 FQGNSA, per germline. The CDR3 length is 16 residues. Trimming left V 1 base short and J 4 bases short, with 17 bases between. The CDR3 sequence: CASSLDQRLVRYEQYF. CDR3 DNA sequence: TGTGCCAGCAGCTTAGATCAAAGACTAGTTCGGTACGAGCAGTACTTC.

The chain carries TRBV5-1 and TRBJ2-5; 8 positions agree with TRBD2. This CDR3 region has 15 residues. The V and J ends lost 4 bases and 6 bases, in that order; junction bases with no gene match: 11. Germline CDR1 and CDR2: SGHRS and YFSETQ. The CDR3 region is CASSRAGTREQTQYF. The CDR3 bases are TGCGCCAGCAGCCGGGCCGGGACTAGGGAACAGACCCAGTACTTC.

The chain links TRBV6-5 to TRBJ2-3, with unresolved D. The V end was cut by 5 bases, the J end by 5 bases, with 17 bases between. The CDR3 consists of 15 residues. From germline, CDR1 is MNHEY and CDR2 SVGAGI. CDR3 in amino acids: CASSPLLGLEDTQYF. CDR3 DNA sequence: TGTGCCAGCAGTCCCCTTTTGGGCCTTGAAGATACGCAGTATTTT.

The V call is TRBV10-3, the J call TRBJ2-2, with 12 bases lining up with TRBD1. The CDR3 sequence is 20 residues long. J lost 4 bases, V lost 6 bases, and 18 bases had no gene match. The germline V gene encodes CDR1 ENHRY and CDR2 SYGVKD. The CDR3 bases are TGTGCCATCAGCCAGATGTGGGACAGGGGGCTTAAACAAGGCACCGGGGAGCTGTTTTTT. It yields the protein CAISQMWDRGLKQGTGELFF.

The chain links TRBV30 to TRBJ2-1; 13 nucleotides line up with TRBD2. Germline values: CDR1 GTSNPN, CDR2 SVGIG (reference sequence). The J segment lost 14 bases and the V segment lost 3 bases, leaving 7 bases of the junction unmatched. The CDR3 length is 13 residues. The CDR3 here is CAWSVTSGGKEFF. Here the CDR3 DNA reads TGTGCCTGGAGCGTGACTAGCGGGGGGAAGGAGTTCTTC.

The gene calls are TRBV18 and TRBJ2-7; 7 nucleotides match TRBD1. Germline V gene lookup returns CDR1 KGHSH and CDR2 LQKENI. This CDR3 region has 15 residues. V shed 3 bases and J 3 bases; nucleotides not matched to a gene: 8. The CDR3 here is CASSPTGNRNYEQYF. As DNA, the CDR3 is TGTGCCAGCTCACCGACAGGGAACCGAAACTACGAGCAGTACTTC.

Here the CDR3 DNA reads TGTGCCAGCTCAGACGGACAGGGGAGAACCTACGAGCAGTACTTC. Translation: CASSDGQGRTYEQYF. J is TRBJ2-7 and V is TRBV18; 9 bases match TRBD1. Germline V gene sequence: CDR1 KGHSH, CDR2 LQKENI. Trimming removed 5 bases from V and 2 bases from J; junction bases left unmatched: 7. The CDR3 has 15 amino acids.

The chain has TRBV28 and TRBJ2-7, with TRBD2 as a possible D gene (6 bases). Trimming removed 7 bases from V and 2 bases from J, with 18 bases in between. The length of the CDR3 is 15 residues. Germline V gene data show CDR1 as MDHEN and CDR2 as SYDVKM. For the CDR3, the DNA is TGTGCCAGCAATTCCTTCTGGGACTCACCCTACGAGCAGTACTTC. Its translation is CASNSFWDSPYEQYF.

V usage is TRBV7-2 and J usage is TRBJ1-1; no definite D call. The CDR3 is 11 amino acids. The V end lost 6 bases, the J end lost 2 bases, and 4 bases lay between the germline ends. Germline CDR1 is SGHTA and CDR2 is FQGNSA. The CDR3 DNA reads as TGTGCCAGCAGTTCTAACACTGAAGCTTTCTTT. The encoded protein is CASSSNTEAFF.